Presented here are 7 T cell receptor beta chains from one specimen sequenced in a study of blood T cell repertoires in COVID-19 (dated by TCRdb to the early 2020s). Receptor libraries were prepared by the immunoSEQ multiplex PCR assay. Drawn from immuneACCESS, this table holds only the in-frame rearrangements with V and J called that TCRdb kept. Clones are partly lost; checked studies trace under half to an unresolved V gene and leave the rest unexplained. Present in this sample are tens of thousands of clones, 88% of which were seen just once. The ten largest make up 4.5% to 5.5% of the sample. Specimen: peripheral blood. These receptors all stem from a human donor in a cohort sampled during active COVID-19.

This clone appeared a single time. The chain joins TRBV9 to TRBJ2-2; D may be TRBD2 (6 bases). The CDR3 spans 18 residues. V was pared by 4 bases and J by 1 base, with 20 bases between. From germline, CDR1 is SGDLS and CDR2 YYNGEE. Written as DNA, the CDR3 is TGTGCCAGCAGCCAGGGACTCGCTTGGTCCTTGAACACCGGGGAGCTGTTTTTT. Protein sequence: CASSQGLAWSLNTGELFF. The complete variable domain, with remaining parts taken from reference TRBV9 and TRBJ2-2, reads DSGVTQTPKHLITATGQRVTLRCSPRSGDLSVYWYQQSLDQGLQFLIQYYNGEERAKGNILERFSAQQFPDLHSELNLSSLELGDSALYFCASSQGLAWSLNTGELFFGEGSRLTVL.

This clone came up once. CDR3 DNA sequence: TGTGCCAGCAGCTTATTCACGGGGGTGGGATATGGCTACACCTTC. Protein product: CASSLFTGVGYGYTF. This chain joins TRBV5-6 and TRBJ1-2; a possible D gene is TRBD1 (5 bases). This CDR3 spans 15 amino acids. Germline assignment: CDR1 SGHDT and CDR2 YYEEEE. Trimming removed 2 bases from V and 5 bases from J, with 16 bases in between.

The genes are TRBV3-1 (or the pseudogene TRBV3-2) and TRBJ2-3; D uncertain. Trimming removed 0 bases at V and 2 bases at J, with 6 bases between. This CDR3 is 14 amino acids long. Germline CDR1 reads LGHDT; CDR2 reads YNNKEL (reference sequence). CDR3 residues: CASSQELTTDTQYF. DNA of the CDR3: TGTGCCAGCAGCCAAGAACTCACCACAGATACGCAGTATTTT.

This clone occurred a few times. This rearrangement joins TRBV5-4 to TRBJ1-2; 7 positions agree with TRBD1. Germline V gives CDR1 SGHNT, CDR2 YYREEE (reference sequence). This CDR3 region has 13 residues. V lost 5 bases, J lost 2 bases, and 3 bases stayed unmatched. In DNA, the CDR3 is TGTGCCAGCAGATCGGGACAGAACTATGGCTACACCTTC. Its protein is CASRSGQNYGYTF.

The CDR3 DNA follows: TGTGCCAGCAGTTTATGGGGGCCGAATCAGCCCCAGCATTTT. Translation gives CASSLWGPNQPQHF. J is TRBJ1-5 and V is TRBV28; the D gene is possibly TRBD1 (5 bases). The germline V gene encodes CDR1 MDHEN and CDR2 SYDVKM. This CDR3 is built from 14 residues. V lost 0 bases and J 4 bases, leaving 7 bases between the germline ends.

This chain joins TRBV6-2 or TRBV6-3 and TRBJ2-5; possible D gene TRBD2, 6 bases. This CDR3 has 15 amino acids. Trimming took 5 bases from V and 4 from J, leaving 17 bases between them. CDR1 is MNHEY, CDR2 SVGEGT, per germline. The CDR3 nucleotides read TGTGCCAGCAGTCGGGCGGGGCTCGTCCTAGAGACCCAGTACTTC. Protein: CASSRAGLVLETQYF.

The chain recombines TRBV12-3 or TRBV12-4 with TRBJ1-2; D may be TRBD1 (6 bases). The CDR3 runs 13 residues. The V end was cut by 4 bases, the J end by 7 bases, with 13 bases between. The CDR3 nucleotides are TGTGCCAGCAGTTACCTGACAGGCGGTGGCTACACCTTC. Its protein product is CASSYLTGGGYTF.